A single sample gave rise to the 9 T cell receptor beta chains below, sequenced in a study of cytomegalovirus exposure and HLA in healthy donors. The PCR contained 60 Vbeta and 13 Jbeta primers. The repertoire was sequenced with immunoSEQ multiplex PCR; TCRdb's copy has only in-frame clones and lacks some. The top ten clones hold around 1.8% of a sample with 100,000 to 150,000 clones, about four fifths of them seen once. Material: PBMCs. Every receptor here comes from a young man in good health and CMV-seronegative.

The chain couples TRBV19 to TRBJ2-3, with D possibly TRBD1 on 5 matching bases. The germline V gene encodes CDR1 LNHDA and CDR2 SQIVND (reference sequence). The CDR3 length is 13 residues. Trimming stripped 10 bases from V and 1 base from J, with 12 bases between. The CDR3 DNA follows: TGTGCCACCTCAGGGCCTGGCACAGATACGCAGTATTTT. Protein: CATSGPGTDTQYF.

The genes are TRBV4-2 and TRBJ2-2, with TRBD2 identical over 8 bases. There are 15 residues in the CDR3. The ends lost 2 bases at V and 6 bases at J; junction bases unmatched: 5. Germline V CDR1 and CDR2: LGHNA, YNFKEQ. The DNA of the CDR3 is TGTGCCAGCAGCCAACTGGACGGGGGGGCCGGGGAGCTGTTTTTT. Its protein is CASSQLDGGAGELFF.

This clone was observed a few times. CDR3 DNA: TGTGCCAGCTCACCCCTCAGGGAAGAGACCCAGTACTTC. Protein: CASSPLREETQYF. V is TRBV18 and J is TRBJ2-5, with a possible D match to TRBD1 (5 bases). Trimming removed 3 bases from V and 3 bases from J, with 8 bases in between. The CDR3 extends over 13 amino acids. Germline CDR1 is KGHSH and CDR2 is LQKENI.

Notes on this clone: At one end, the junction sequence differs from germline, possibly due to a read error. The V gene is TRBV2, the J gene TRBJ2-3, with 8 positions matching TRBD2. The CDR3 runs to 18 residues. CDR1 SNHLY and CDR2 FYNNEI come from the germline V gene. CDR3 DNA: TGTGCCAGCACTGAAAGGCTAGCGGGTTCTCACAGCACAGATACGCAGTATTTT. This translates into CASTERLAGSHSTDTQYF.

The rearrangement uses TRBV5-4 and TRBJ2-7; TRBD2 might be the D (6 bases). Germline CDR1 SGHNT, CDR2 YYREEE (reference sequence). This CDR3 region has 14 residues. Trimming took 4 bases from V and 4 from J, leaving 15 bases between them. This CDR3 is CASSKEGRVYEQYF. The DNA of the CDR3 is TGTGCCAGCAGCAAGGAGGGGAGAGTTTACGAGCAGTACTTC.

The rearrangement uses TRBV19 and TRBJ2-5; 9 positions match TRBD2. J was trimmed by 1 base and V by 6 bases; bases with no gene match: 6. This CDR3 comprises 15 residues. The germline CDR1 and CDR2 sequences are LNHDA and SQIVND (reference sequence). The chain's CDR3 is CASRRSGGPQETQYF. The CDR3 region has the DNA TGTGCCAGTAGAAGGAGCGGGGGGCCCCAAGAGACCCAGTACTTC.

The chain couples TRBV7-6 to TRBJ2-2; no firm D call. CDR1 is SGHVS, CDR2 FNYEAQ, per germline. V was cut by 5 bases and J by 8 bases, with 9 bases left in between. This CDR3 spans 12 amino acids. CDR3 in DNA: TGTGCCAGCAGCCCCTACGGGGGGGAGCTGTTTTTT. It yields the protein CASSPYGGELFF.

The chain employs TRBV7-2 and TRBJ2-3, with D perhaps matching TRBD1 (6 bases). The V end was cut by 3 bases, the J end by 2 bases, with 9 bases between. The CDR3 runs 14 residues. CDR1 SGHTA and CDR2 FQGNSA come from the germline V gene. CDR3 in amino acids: CASSLRGTTDTQYF. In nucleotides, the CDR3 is TGTGCCAGCAGCTTGAGGGGGACCACAGATACGCAGTATTTT.

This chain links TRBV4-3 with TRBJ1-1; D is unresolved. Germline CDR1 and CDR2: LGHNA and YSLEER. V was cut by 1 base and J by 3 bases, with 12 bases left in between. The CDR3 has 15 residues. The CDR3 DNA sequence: TGCGCCAGCAGCCAAGGGGAGGGATCGTACACTGAAGCTTTCTTT. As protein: CASSQGEGSYTEAFF.